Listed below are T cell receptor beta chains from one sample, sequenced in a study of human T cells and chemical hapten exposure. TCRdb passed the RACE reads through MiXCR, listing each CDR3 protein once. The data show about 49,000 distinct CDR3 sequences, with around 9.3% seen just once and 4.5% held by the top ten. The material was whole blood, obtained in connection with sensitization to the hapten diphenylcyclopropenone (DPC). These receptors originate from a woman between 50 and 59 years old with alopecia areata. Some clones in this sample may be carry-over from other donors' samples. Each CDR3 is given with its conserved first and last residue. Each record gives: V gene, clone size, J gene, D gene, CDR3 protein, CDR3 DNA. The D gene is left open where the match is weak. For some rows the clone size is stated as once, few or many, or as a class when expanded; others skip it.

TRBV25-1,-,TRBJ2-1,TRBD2,CASSLREGLAGSSYNEQFF,TGTGCCAGCAGCCTCCGGGAAGGCCTAGCGGGAAGCTCCTACAATGAGCAGTTCTTC
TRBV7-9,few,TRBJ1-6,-,CASSDYNSPLHF,TGTGCCAGCAGCGACTATAATTCACCCCTCCACTTT
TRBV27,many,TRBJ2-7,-,CASSLSRLAYEQYF,TGTGCCAGCAGTTTATCCCGACTAGCCTACGAGCAGTACTTC
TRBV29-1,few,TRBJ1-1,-,CSVAQLNTEAFF,TGCAGCGTTGCTCAGTTGAACACTGAAGCTTTCTTT
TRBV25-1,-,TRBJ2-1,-,CASGRTRGEQFF,TGTGCCAGCGGAAGGACCCGGGGTGAGCAGTTCTTC
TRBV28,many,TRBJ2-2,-,CASRQPPAGELFF,TGTGCCAGCAGACAACCTCCGGCCGGGGAGCTGTTTTTT
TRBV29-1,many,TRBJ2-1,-,CSAVSNEQFF,TGCAGCGCGGTATCCAATGAGCAGTTCTTC
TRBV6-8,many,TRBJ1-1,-,CASSETKGTEAFF,TGTGCCAGCAGCGAGACAAAAGGCACTGAAGCTTTCTTT
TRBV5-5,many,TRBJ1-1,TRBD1,CASSLQYRGNTEAFF,TGTGCCAGCAGCTTGCAATACAGGGGGAACACTGAAGCTTTCTTT
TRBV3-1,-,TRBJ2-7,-,CASSQNSRAAEQYF,TGTGCCAGCAGCCAAAATAGTAGGGCGGCAGAGCAGTACTTC
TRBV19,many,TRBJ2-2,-,CASSQGLQNTGELFF,TGTGCCAGTAGTCAGGGGCTCCAGAACACCGGGGAGCTGTTTTTT
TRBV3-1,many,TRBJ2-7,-,CASSENSYEQYF,TGTGCCAGCAGCGAAAACTCCTACGAGCAGTACTTC
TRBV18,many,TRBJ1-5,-,CASSLQGSDQPQHF,TGTGCCAGCTCACTACAGGGATCGGACCAGCCCCAGCATTTT
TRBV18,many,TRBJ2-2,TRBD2,CASSPAAGDLTGELFF,TGTGCCAGCTCACCCGCGGCGGGGGACCTCACCGGGGAGCTGTTTTTT
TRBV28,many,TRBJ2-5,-,CASSLSGSQETQYF,TGTGCCAGCAGTTTGTCAGGGTCCCAAGAGACCCAGTACTTC
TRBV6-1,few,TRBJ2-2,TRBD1,CASRGDRESRELFF,TGTGCCAGCAGAGGGGACAGGGAGAGTCGGGAGCTGTTTTTT
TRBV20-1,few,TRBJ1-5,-,CSASRSVNQPQHF,TGCAGTGCTAGTAGGTCAGTCAATCAGCCCCAGCATTTT
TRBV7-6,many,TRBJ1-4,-,CASSQQVTNEKLFF,TGTGCCAGCAGCCAACAGGTCACTAATGAAAAACTGTTTTTT
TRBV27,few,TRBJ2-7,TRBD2,CASSLVGTSGSSEQYF,TGTGCCAGCAGTTTAGTGGGGACTAGCGGGAGTTCCGAGCAGTACTTC
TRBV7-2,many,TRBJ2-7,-,CASSSGLLTSSSYEQYF,TGTGCCAGCAGCTCAGGACTCTTGACGAGCTCCTCCTACGAGCAGTACTTC
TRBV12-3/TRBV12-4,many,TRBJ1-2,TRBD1,CASSPGQAEYF,TGTGCCAGCAGTCCCGGACAGGCTGAATACTTC
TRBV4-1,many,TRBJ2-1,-,CASSQGTRPYYNEQFF,TGCGCCAGCAGCCAAGGAACTCGGCCTTATTACAATGAGCAGTTCTTC
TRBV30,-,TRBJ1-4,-,CAWSGETGNEKLFF,TGTGCCTGGAGTGGAGAAACAGGGAATGAAAAACTGTTTTTT
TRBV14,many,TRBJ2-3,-,CASSPHRASSTDTQYF,TGTGCCAGCAGCCCTCACAGGGCCTCTAGCACAGATACGCAGTATTTT
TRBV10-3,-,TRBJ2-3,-,CAISESGDTQYF,TGTGCCATCAGTGAGTCGGGGGATACGCAGTATTTT
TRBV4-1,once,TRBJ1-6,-,CASSQESGGRSPLHF,TGCGCCAGCAGCCAAGAATCCGGGGGTCGGTCACCCCTCCACTTT
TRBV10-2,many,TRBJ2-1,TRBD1,CASSGGQGNEQFF,TGCGCCAGCAGTGGGGGACAGGGCAATGAGCAGTTCTTC
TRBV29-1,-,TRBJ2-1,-,CSWGQGYNEQFF,TGCAGCTGGGGGCAGGGCTACAATGAGCAGTTCTTC
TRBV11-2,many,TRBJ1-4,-,CASSFSQVLRVDEKLFF,TGTGCCAGCAGCTTCTCACAGGTTCTGCGGGTGGATGAAAAACTGTTTTTT
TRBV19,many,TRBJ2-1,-,CASSISLATYNEQFF,TGTGCCAGTAGTATAAGTCTAGCTACCTACAATGAGCAGTTCTTC
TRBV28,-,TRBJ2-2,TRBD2,CASRQRETVTGELFF,TGTGCCAGCAGACAGCGGGAGACGGTCACCGGGGAGCTGTTTTTT
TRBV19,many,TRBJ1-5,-,CASSRQEGQPQHF,TGTGCCAGTAGTAGACAGGAAGGTCAGCCCCAGCATTTT
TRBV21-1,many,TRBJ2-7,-,CASSKKVAGSPQYF,TGTGCCAGCAGCAAGAAGGTAGCGGGATCACCGCAGTACTTC
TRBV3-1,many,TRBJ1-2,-,CASSPSGGPGYTF,TGTGCCAGCAGCCCCTCCGGGGGCCCTGGCTACACCTTC
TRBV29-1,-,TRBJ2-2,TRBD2,CSVERLAGGTGELFF,TGCAGCGTTGAAAGGCTAGCGGGAGGAACCGGGGAGCTGTTTTTT
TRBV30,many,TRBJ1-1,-,CAWYRGRVNTEAFF,TGTGCCTGGTATCGTGGCAGGGTGAACACTGAAGCTTTCTTT
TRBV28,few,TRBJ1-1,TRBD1,CASSQTGGLTEAFF,TGTGCCAGCAGCCAGACAGGGGGGTTAACTGAAGCTTTCTTT
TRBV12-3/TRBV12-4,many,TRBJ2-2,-,CASSSRDKNTGELFF,TGTGCCAGCAGTTCGCGTGACAAGAACACCGGGGAGCTGTTTTTT
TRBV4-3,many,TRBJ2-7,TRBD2,CASSQDLAGHVYEQYF,TGCGCCAGCAGCCAAGATTTAGCGGGACATGTCTACGAGCAGTACTTC
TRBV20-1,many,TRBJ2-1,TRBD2,CSAIPGVAGGIYNEQFF,TGCAGTGCTATTCCAGGGGTGGCGGGAGGGATCTACAATGAGCAGTTCTTC
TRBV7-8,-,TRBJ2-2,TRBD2,CASSPGLAGNTGELFF,TGTGCCAGCAGCCCCGGACTAGCGGGGAACACCGGGGAGCTGTTTTTT
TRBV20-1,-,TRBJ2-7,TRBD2,CSATEASGRMGYEQYF,TGCAGTGCCACGGAGGCTAGCGGGAGGATGGGTTACGAGCAGTACTTC
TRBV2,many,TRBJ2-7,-,CASNRQALSYEQYF,TGTGCCAGCAACCGCCAAGCCCTCTCCTACGAGCAGTACTTC
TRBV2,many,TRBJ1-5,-,CASSEGLHQPQHF,TGTGCCAGCAGTGAGGGGCTTCATCAGCCCCAGCATTTT
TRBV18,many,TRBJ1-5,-,CASSPGGTSQPQHF,TGTGCCAGCTCACCCGGGGGGACCAGTCAGCCCCAGCATTTT
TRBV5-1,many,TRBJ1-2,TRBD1,CASSLTTGVTGYTF,TGCGCCAGCAGCCTAACCACAGGGGTTACTGGCTACACCTTC
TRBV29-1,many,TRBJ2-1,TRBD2,CSVVSSGISYNEQFF,TGCAGCGTTGTCTCTAGCGGGATATCCTACAATGAGCAGTTCTTC
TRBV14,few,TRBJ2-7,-,CASSPDWTYEQYF,TGTGCCAGCAGCCCGGACTGGACCTACGAGCAGTACTTC
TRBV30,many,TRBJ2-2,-,CAWNFWGSTGELFF,TGTGCCTGGAATTTTTGGGGGTCGACCGGGGAGCTGTTTTTT